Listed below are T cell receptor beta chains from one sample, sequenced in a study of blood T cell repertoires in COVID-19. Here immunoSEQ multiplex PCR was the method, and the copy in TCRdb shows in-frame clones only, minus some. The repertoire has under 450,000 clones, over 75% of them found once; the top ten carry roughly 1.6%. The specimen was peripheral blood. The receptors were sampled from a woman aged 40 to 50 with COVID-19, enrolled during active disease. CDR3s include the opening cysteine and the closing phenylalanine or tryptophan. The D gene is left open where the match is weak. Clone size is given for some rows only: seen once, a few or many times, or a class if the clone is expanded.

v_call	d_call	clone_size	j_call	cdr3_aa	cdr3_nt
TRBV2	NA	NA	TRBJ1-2	CASSESGGSGYTF	TGTGCCAGCAGTGAAAGTGGAGGGTCTGGCTACACCTTC
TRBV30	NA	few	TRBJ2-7	CAWSVPLSSYEQYF	TGTGCCTGGAGTGTACCCCTTAGCTCCTACGAGCAGTACTTC
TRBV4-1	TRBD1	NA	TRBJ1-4	CASSQTTFQGDRVNEKLFF	TGCGCCAGCAGCCAAACCACTTTTCAGGGGGACAGGGTTAATGAAAAACTGTTTTTT
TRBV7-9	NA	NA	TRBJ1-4	CASSPPGNEKLFF	TGTGCCAGCAGCCCGCCGGGGAATGAAAAACTGTTTTTT
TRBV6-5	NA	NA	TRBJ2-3	CASRITSTDTQYF	TGTGCCAGCAGGATTACTAGCACAGATACGCAGTATTTT
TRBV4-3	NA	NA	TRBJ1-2	CASSQDLVRVHGYTF	TGCGCCAGCAGCCAAGATCTCGTCAGGGTCCATGGCTACACCTTC
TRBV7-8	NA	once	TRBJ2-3	CASTPHTVSSTDTQYF	TGTGCCAGCACCCCCCACACAGTTTCTAGCACAGATACGCAGTATTTT
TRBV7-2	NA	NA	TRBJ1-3	CASSLAFGNTIYF	TGTGCCAGCAGCCTAGCGTTCGGGAACACCATATATTTT
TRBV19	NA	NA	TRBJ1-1	CASSIFGGTEAFF	TGTGCCAGTAGTATTTTCGGGGGCACTGAAGCTTTCTTT
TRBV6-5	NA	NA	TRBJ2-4	CASSYEHKNIQYF	TGTGCCAGCAGTTACGAACACAAAAACATTCAGTACTTC
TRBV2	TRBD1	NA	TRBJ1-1	CASSPGGQGEAFF	TGTGCCAGCAGTCCTGGTGGACAGGGGGAAGCTTTCTTT
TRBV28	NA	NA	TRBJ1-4	CASSLSLDSATNEKLFF	TGTGCCAGCAGTTTATCCCTTGACAGCGCAACTAATGAAAAACTGTTTTTT
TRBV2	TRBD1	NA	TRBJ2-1	CASNQGDEQFF	TGTGCCAGCAACCAGGGGGATGAGCAGTTCTTC
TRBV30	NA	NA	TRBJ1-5	CAWAPGARGKQPQHF	TGTGCCTGGGCACCAGGGGCCAGGGGTAAACAGCCCCAGCATTTT
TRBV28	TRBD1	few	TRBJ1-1	CASLGWDSVKNTEAFF	TGTGCCAGCCTAGGATGGGACAGCGTCAAGAACACTGAAGCTTTCTTT
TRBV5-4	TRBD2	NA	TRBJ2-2	CASSPGTSGSRRTGELFF	TGTGCCAGCAGCCCCGGGACTAGCGGGAGTCGGAGGACCGGGGAGCTGTTTTTT
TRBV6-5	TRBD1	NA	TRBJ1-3	CASSWDRVFGNTIYF	TGTGCCAGCAGCTGGGACAGGGTCTTTGGAAACACCATATATTTT
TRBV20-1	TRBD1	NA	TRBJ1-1	CSALHRGRAFF	TGCAGTGCCCTACACAGGGGGAGGGCTTTCTTT
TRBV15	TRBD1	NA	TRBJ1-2	CATSREGQLHSYTF	TGTGCCACCAGCAGAGAGGGACAGCTCCATTCCTACACCTTC
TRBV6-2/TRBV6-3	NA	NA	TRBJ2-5	CASSYGGSTQETQYF	TGTGCCAGCAGTTACGGAGGTTCGACCCAAGAGACCCAGTACTTC
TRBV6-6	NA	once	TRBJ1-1	CASSRSYSGYQPNTEAFF	TGTGCCAGCAGTCGCTCTTATTCGGGATACCAACCCAACACTGAAGCTTTCTTT
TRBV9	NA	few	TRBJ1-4	CASSITGSTNEKLFF	TGTGCCAGCAGCATTACAGGGTCAACTAATGAAAAACTGTTTTTT
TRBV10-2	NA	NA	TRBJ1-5	CASSESTGVNQPQHF	TGCGCCAGCAGTGAGTCCACAGGCGTCAATCAGCCCCAGCATTTT
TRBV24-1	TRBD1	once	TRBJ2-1	CATSDLRRTGSSEQFF	TGTGCCACCAGTGATTTGAGGCGGACAGGGTCGAGCGAGCAGTTCTTC
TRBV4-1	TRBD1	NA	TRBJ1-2	CASSHLGQFYGYTF	TGCGCCAGCAGCCACCTGGGACAGTTCTATGGCTACACCTTC
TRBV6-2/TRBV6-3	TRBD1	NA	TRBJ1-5	CASSRAGTGGNQPQHF	TGTGCCAGCAGCCGCGCAGGGACAGGGGGCAATCAGCCCCAGCATTTT
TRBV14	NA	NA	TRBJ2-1	CASSQDSGYPYNEQFF	TGTGCCAGCAGCCAAGATTCGGGGTATCCCTACAATGAGCAGTTCTTC
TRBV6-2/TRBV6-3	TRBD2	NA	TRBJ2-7	CASSYSVGAGGYSYEQYF	TGTGCCAGCAGTTACTCGGTTGGCGCGGGAGGTTACTCCTACGAGCAGTACTTC
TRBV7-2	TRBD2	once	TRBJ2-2	CASSFRWRGGPDTGELFF	TGTGCCAGCAGCTTTAGGTGGCGGGGGGGCCCTGACACCGGGGAGCTGTTTTTT
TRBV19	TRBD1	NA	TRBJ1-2	CASSRDRIYGYTF	TGTGCCAGTAGTCGGGACAGAATCTATGGCTACACCTTC
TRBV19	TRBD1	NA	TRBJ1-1	CASSIDPPRQGGPEAFF	TGTGCCAGTAGTATAGATCCCCCCCGACAGGGCGGACCTGAAGCTTTCTTT
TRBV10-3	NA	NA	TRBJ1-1	CAISEQGMNTEAFF	TGTGCCATCAGTGAGCAGGGGATGAACACTGAAGCTTTCTTT
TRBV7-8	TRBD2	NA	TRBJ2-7	CASSFIRGGREQYF	TGTGCCAGCAGCTTTATCCGGGGGGGGAGGGAGCAGTACTTC
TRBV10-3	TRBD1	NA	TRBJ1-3	CAIKGQDINGNTIYF	TGTGCCATCAAGGGACAGGACATTAATGGAAACACCATATATTTT
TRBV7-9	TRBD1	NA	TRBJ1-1	CASSTGGSNTEAFF	TGTGCCAGCTCGACAGGGGGTTCGAACACTGAAGCTTTCTTT
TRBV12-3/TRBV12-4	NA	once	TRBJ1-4	CASSLSRSEKLFF	TGTGCCAGCAGTTTAAGTAGGAGTGAAAAACTGTTTTTT
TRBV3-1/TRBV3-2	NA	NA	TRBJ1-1	CASSQSGRDTEAFF	TGTGCCAGCAGCCAATCTGGGAGGGACACTGAAGCTTTCTTT
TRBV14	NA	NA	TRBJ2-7	CASSQVGQFYEQYF	TGTGCCAGCAGCCAAGTAGGACAGTTTTACGAGCAGTACTTC
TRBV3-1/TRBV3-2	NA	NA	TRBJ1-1	CASSFLGALNTEAFF	TGTGCCAGCAGCTTCCTGGGGGCATTGAACACTGAAGCTTTCTTT
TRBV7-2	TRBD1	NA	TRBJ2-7	CASSSTGGVVPGEQYF	TGTGCCAGCAGCTCCACAGGGGGCGTAGTTCCGGGAGAGCAGTACTTC
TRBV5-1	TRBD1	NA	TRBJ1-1	CASSLSGGSTEAFF	TGCGCCAGCAGCTTGTCAGGGGGCAGCACTGAAGCTTTCTTT
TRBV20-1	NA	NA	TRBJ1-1	CSASGPLPTEAFF	TGCAGTGCTAGTGGTCCCCTCCCCACTGAAGCTTTCTTT
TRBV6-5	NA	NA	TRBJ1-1	CASSPLLAGNTEAFF	TGTGCCAGCAGTCCCCTCCTCGCGGGGAACACTGAAGCTTTCTTT
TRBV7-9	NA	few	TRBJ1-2	CASSLAAAYGYTF	TGTGCCAGCAGCTTAGCAGCTGCCTATGGCTACACCTTC
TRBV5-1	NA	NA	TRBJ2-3	CASSLVGRVGPDTQYF	TGCGCCAGCAGCTTGGTGGGCAGGGTTGGGCCAGATACGCAGTATTTT